One sample yielded the 8 T cell receptor beta chains listed below, sequenced in a study of T cell repertoires in cytomegalovirus infection. Using its own MiXCR run on the reads, TCRdb lists one record per CDR3 protein. The repertoire has roughly 500,000 distinct CDR3 sequences, roughly 10% of them found once; the top ten carry more than 8.5%. The source material was PBMCs. These receptor sequences come from a human donor in good health (CMV status not recorded). Some clones in this sample may be carry-over from other donors' samples.

The chain joins TRBV20-1 to TRBJ2-7, with TRBD1 matching 8 bases. CDR1 is DFQATT, CDR2 SNEGSKA, per germline (reference sequence). V lost 4 bases, J lost 5 bases, and 7 bases stayed unmatched. The CDR3 has 13 residues. CDR3 bases: TGCAGTGCTACCAGACAGGGGTTGAACGAGCAGTACTTC. Its protein is CSATRQGLNEQYF.

J is TRBJ1-2 and V is TRBV12-3 or TRBV12-4; TRBD1 is a possible D gene (5 bases). The CDR3 spans 14 residues. Trimming stripped 4 bases from V and 5 bases from J, with 14 bases between. CDR3 nucleotide sequence: TGTGCCAGCAGTTCCCGGGGGGTTAAGTATGGCTACACCTTC. The encoded protein is CASSSRGVKYGYTF.

This clonotype appeared a few times. An end of the junction does not agree with germline; a read error may underlie this. This rearrangement joins TRBV12-5 to TRBJ2-1; maybe TRBD1 (6 bases). The CDR3 has 12 amino acids. Per germline, CDR1 LGHNT and CDR2 FRNRAP. The CDR3 protein is CASGKLRDILGF. The CDR3 DNA reads as TGTGCTAGTGGTAAACTCCGGGACATCCTAGGCTTC.

For this clonotype: A much larger clone differs by one base, so this may be a read error. The V call is TRBV14, the J call TRBJ2-5, with D hard to call. Germline V gene lookup returns CDR1 SGHDN and CDR2 FVKESK. The CDR3 extends over 11 amino acids. V lost 0 bases to trimming and J lost 5 bases, with 1 base between them. In nucleotides, the CDR3 is TGTGCCAGCAGCCAAGACGAGACCCAGTACTTC. Its translation is CASSQDETQYF. Together with reference TRBV14 and TRBJ2-5, the CDR3 gives the full variable domain: EAGVTQFPSHSVIEKGQTVTLRCDPISGHDNLYWYRRVMGKEIKFLLHFVKESKQDESGMPNNRFLAERTGGTYSTLKVQPAELEDSGVYFCASSQDETQYFGPGTRLLVL.

There are many counts of this clonotype. The chain carries TRBV7-6 and TRBJ2-1; TRBD2 matches at 10 bases. The CDR3 length is 17 residues. V was pared by 1 base and J by 7 bases, with 10 bases of the junction left unmatched. CDR1 SGHVS and CDR2 FNYEAQ come from the germline V gene. CDR3 nucleotide sequence: TGTGCCAGCAGCTTAGAAGCCCTTAGCGGGAGGTGGAATGAGCAGTTCTTC. Translation gives CASSLEALSGRWNEQFF.

This clonotype was seen at least ten times. This chain joins TRBV28 and TRBJ2-2, with 12 nucleotides matching TRBD2. V shed 6 bases, J shed 5 bases, and the junction held 10 bases outside the gene matches. The CDR3 is 17 residues long. Germline lookup yields CDR1 MDHEN and CDR2 SYDVKM. The DNA of the CDR3 is TGTGCCAGCAGCTCTCCCCGACTAGCGGGAGTAACCGGGGAGCTGTTTTTT. Translating gives CASSSPRLAGVTGELFF.

This clonotype was counted ten times or more. The CDR3 loop is CASRPDRLFYGYTF. The CDR3 nucleotides are TGTGCCAGTAGACCGGACAGGCTGTTCTATGGCTACACCTTC. The chain links TRBV19 to TRBJ1-2; TRBD1 matches 7 bases. Germline values: CDR1 LNHDA, CDR2 SQIVND (reference sequence). The CDR3 contains 14 residues. Trimming at V came to 6 bases and at J to 4 bases, leaving 8 bases not matched to a gene.

The chain uses TRBV2 and TRBJ1-6; 11 bases agree with TRBD1. Germline assignment: CDR1 SNHLY and CDR2 FYNNEI. The V segment lost 2 bases and the J segment 9 bases; nucleotides outside the gene matches: 3. The CDR3 runs 15 residues. CDR3 in DNA: TGTGCCAGCAGTGAAACAGGGACAGGGGGTTCACCCCTCCACTTT. It encodes CASSETGTGGSPLHF.